Listed below are T cell receptor beta chains from one sample, sequenced in a study of cytotoxic CD8 clonotypes in ibrutinib-treated CLL. Repertoires were generated with immunoSEQ multiplex PCR, while TCRdb's copy carries only in-frame clones and drops some. The sample contains about 200,000 clones, 70% to 75% of which appear only once. This specimen consisted of PBMCs, obtained after 12 months of ibrutinib treatment. The receptors here all came from a human donor with chronic lymphocytic leukemia. The CDR3 runs from the conserved cysteine through the conserved F or W. A D gene is named only where the DNA matches it firmly. The size entry is marked missing in some rows and otherwise reads once, few, many or a size class.

V gene	clone size	D gene	J gene	CDR3 DNA	CDR3 protein
TRBV2	NA	NA	TRBJ2-7	TGTGCCACCAGAGGGGCTAGCGAGATCTACGAGCAGTACTTC	CATRGASEIYEQYF
TRBV29-1	NA	TRBD1	TRBJ1-2	TGCAGCGTTGCCCCGACAGGGGGTACTATCTATGGCTACACCTTC	CSVAPTGGTIYGYTF
TRBV6-5	few	TRBD1	TRBJ1-1	TGTGCCAGCAGTTACCGGACAGGAGACACTGAAGCTTTCTTT	CASSYRTGDTEAFF
TRBV7-2	once	TRBD1	TRBJ1-3	TGTGCCAGCAGCTTGCAACCGGGACAGGGGTCCGGAAACACCATATATTTT	CASSLQPGQGSGNTIYF
TRBV28	NA	NA	TRBJ2-1	TGTGCCAGCAGTTTAATTGGTGAGCAGTTCTTC	CASSLIGEQFF
TRBV6-5	NA	NA	TRBJ2-6	TGTGCCAGCAGGACGTGGGTATCTGGGGCCAACGTCCTGACTTTC	CASRTWVSGANVLTF
TRBV5-1	NA	TRBD1	TRBJ1-2	TGCGCCAGCAGCTTGGATGGGACAGGGATTAACTATGGCTACACCTTC	CASSLDGTGINYGYTF
TRBV6-5	once	TRBD1	TRBJ1-1	TGTGCCAGCAGTGTGGACAGGGGTATCACTGAAGCTTTCTTT	CASSVDRGITEAFF
TRBV11-3	NA	NA	TRBJ2-2	TGTGCCAGCAGCTTAGGGTCCCGGGCAGCCGGGGAGCTGTTTTTT	CASSLGSRAAGELFF
TRBV5-6	NA	TRBD2	TRBJ2-2	TGTGCCAGCACCCCGGCAGGACTAGCGAACACCGGGGAGCTGTTTTTT	CASTPAGLANTGELFF
TRBV18	NA	NA	TRBJ2-5	TGTGCCAGCTCACCCTCCGAGACCCAGTACTTC	CASSPSETQYF
TRBV5-1	NA	NA	TRBJ1-1	TGCGCCAGCAGCTTGGCTGTAGGGCACGCGCTAGCTTTCTTT	CASSLAVGHALAFF
TRBV5-1	NA	TRBD1	TRBJ2-2	TGCGCCAGCAGCTTTGGACAGGGTAGGGCCGGGGAGCTGTTTTTT	CASSFGQGRAGELFF
TRBV18	NA	NA	TRBJ1-1	TGTGCCAGCTCACCGATGGGGGCATCTTCTACTGAAGCTTTCTTT	CASSPMGASSTEAFF